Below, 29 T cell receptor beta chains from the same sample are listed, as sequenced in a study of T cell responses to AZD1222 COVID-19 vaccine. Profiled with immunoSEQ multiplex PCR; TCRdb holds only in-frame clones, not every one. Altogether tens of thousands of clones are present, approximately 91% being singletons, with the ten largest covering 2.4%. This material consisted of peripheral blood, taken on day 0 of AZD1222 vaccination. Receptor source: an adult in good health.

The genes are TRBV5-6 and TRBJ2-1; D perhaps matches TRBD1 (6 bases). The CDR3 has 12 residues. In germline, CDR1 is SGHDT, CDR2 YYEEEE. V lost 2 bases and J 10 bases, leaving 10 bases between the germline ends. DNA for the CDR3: TGTGCCAGCAGCTTTACCGGGACAGAGCAGTTCTTC. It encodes CASSFTGTEQFF.

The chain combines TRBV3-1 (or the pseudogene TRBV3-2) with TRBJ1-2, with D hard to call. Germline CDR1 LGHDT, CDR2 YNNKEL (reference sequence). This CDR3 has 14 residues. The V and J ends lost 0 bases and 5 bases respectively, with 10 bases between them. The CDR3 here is CASSQEGFGYGYTF. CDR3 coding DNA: TGTGCCAGCAGCCAAGAGGGTTTCGGGTATGGCTACACCTTC.

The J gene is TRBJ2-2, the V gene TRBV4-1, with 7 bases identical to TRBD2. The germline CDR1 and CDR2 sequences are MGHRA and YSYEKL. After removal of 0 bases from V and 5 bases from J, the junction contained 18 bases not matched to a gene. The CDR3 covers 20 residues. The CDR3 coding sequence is TGCGCCAGCAGCCAAGAAGGACTGGGAGGGAGGCGATTCTCGACCGGGGAGCTGTTTTTT. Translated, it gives CASSQEGLGGRRFSTGELFF.

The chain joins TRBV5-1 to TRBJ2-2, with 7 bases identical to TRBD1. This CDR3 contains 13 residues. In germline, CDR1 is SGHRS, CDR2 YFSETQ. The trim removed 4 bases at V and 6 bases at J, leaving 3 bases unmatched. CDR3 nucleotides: TGCGCCAGCAGCGTACAGGGGTCCGGGGAGCTGTTTTTT. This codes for CASSVQGSGELFF.

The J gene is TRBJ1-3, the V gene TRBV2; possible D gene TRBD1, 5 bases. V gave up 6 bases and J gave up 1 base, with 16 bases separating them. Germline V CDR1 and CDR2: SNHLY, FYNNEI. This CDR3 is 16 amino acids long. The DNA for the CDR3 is TGTGCCAGCAGGGCCCCGGGGCTTACGTCTGGAAACACCATATATTTT. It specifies CASRAPGLTSGNTIYF.

In DNA, the CDR3 is TGTGCCTCAGACGGAGGAACTGAAGCTTTCTTT. It is translated as CASDGGTEAFF. This chain connects TRBV3-1 (or the pseudogene TRBV3-2) to TRBJ1-1; no firm D call. V lost 11 bases to trimming and J lost 5 bases, with 12 bases between them. Germline CDR1 and CDR2: LGHDT and YNNKEL (reference sequence). The CDR3 runs to 11 residues.

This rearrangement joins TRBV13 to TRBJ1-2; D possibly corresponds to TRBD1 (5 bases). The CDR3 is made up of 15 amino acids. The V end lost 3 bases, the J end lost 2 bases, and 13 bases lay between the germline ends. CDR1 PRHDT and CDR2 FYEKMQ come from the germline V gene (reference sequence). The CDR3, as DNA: TGTGCCAGCAGCTTCAATCGGGGGAACAACTATGGCTACACCTTC. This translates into CASSFNRGNNYGYTF.

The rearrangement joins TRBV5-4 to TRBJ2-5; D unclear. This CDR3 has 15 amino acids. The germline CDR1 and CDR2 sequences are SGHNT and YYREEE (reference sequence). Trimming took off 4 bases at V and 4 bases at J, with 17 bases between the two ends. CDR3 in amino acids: CASSPGSTAGETQYF. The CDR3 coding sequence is TGTGCCAGCAGCCCGGGTAGCACGGCCGGAGAGACCCAGTACTTC.

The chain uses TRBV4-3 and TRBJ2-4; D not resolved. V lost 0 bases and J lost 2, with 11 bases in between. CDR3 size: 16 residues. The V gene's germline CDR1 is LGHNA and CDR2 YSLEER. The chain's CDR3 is CASSQESYLSKNIQYF. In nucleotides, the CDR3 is TGCGCCAGCAGCCAAGAATCTTACTTGTCCAAAAACATTCAGTACTTC.

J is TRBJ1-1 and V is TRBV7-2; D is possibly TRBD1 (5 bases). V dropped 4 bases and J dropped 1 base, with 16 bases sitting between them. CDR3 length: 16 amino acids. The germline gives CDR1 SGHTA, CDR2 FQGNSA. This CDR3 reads CASSWGPGRENTEAFF. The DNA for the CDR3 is TGTGCCAGCAGCTGGGGACCGGGGCGCGAGAACACTGAAGCTTTCTTT.

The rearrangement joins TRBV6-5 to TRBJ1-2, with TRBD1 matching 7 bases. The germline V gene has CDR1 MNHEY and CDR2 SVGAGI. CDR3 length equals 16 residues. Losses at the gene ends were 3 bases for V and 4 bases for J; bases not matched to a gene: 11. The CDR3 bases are TGTGCCAGCAGTTATCCCCGCCGGGGGACAGCCTATGGCTACACCTTC. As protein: CASSYPRRGTAYGYTF.

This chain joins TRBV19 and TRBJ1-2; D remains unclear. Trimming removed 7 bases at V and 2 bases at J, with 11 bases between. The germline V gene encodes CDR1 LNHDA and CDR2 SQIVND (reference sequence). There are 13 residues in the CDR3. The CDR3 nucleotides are TGTGCCAGTAAGATCGCGGAAAACTATGGCTACACCTTC. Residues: CASKIAENYGYTF.

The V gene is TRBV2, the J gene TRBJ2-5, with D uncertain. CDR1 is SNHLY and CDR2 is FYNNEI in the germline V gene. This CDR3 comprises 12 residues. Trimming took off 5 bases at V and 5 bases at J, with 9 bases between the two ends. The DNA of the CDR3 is TGTGCCAGCAGTCAAGGGTGGGAGACCCAGTACTTC. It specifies CASSQGWETQYF.

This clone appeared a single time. The CDR3: CAIQGIWGAFF. The CDR3 bases are TGTGCCATCCAAGGTATTTGGGGGGCTTTCTTT. The V and J genes are TRBV10-3 and TRBJ1-1, with D possibly being TRBD1 (5 bases). This CDR3 has 11 amino acids. The V gene's germline CDR1 is ENHRY and CDR2 SYGVKD. V dropped 8 bases and J dropped 11 bases, with 15 bases sitting between them.

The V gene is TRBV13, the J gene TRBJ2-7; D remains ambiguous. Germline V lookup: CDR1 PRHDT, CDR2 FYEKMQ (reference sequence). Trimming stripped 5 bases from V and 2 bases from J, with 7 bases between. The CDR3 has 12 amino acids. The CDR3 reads CASSMGTYEQYF. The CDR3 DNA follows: TGTGCCAGCAGCATGGGGACCTACGAGCAGTACTTC.

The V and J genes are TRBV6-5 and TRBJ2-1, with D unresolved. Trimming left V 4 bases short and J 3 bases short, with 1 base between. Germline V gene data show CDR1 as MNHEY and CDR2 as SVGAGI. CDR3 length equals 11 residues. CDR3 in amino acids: CASSFYNEQFF. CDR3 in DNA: TGTGCCAGCAGTTTCTACAATGAGCAGTTCTTC.

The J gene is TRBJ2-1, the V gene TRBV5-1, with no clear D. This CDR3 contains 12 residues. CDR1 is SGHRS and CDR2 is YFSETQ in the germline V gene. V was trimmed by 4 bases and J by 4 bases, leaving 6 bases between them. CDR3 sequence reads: CASSPSYNEQFF. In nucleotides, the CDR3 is TGCGCCAGCAGCCCCTCTTACAATGAGCAGTTCTTC. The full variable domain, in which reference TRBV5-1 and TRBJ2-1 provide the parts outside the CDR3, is KAGVTQTPRYLIKTRGQQVTLSCSPISGHRSVSWYQQTPGQGLQFLFEYFSETQRNKGNFPGRFSGRQFSNSRSEMNVSTLELGDSALYLCASSPSYNEQFFGPGTRLTVL.

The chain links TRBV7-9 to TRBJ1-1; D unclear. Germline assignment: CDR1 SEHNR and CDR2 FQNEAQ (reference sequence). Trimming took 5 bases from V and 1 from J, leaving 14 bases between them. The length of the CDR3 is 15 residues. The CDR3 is CASSRWLATNTEAFF. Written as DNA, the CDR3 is TGTGCCAGCAGCCGATGGCTGGCGACGAACACTGAAGCTTTCTTT.

The CDR3 DNA sequence: TGCGCCAGCAGCTTATGGGGGGGCGATCAGCCCCAGCATTTT. Residues: CASSLWGGDQPQHF. The chain has TRBV5-1 and TRBJ1-5; D possibly corresponds to TRBD1 (6 bases). Trimming removed 2 bases from V and 5 bases from J, with 11 bases in between. CDR1 SGHRS and CDR2 YFSETQ come from the germline V gene. This CDR3 comprises 14 residues.

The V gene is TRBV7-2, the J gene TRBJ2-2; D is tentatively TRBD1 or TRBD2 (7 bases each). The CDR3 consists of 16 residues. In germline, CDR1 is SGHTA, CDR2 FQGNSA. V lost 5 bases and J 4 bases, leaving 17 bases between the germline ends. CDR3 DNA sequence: TGTGCCAGCAGCCAATATTCAGGGGGGGTCACCGGGGAGCTGTTTTTT. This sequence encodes CASSQYSGGVTGELFF. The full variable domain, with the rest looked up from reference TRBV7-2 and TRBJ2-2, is GAGVSQSPSNKVTEKGKDVELRCDPISGHTALYWYRQSLGQGLEFLIYFQGNSAPDKSGLPSDRFSAERTGGSVSTLTIQRTQQEDSAVYLCASSQYSGGVTGELFFGEGSRLTVL.

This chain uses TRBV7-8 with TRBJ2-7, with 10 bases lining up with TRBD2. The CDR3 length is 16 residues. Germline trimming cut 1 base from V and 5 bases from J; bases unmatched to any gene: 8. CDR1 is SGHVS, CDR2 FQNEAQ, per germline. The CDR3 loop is CASSLDLSSGRDEQYF. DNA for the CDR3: TGTGCCAGCAGCTTAGACCTCTCTAGCGGGAGAGACGAGCAGTACTTC.

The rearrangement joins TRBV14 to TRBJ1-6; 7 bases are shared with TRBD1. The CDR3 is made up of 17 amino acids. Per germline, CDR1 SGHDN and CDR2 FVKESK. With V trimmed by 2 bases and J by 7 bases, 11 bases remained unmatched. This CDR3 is CASSQSAGTVVNSPLHF. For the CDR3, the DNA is TGTGCCAGCAGCCAATCGGCAGGGACAGTCGTCAATTCACCCCTCCACTTT.

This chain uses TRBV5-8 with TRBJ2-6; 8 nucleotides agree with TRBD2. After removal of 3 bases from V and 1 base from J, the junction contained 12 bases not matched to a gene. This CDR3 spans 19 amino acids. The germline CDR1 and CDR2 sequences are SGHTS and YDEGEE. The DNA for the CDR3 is TGTGCCAGCAGCTATACCACCGGGACTAGATTTTCTGGGGCCAACGTCCTGACTTTC. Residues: CASSYTTGTRFSGANVLTF.

The CDR3, as DNA: TGTGCCAGCTCACCAGACAGCCCTAGGCGCTACACCTTC. Protein sequence: CASSPDSPRRYTF. This chain uses TRBV18 with TRBJ1-2, with D maybe TRBD1 (5 bases). The germline V gene encodes CDR1 KGHSH and CDR2 LQKENI. V lost 2 bases and J lost 9, with 13 bases in between. The CDR3 extends over 13 amino acids.

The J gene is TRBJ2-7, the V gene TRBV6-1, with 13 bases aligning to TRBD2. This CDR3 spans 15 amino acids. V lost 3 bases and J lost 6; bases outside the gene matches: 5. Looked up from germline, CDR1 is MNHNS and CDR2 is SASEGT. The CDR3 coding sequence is TGTGCCAGCAGTGAGACACTAGCGGGAGGGCTCGAGCAGTACTTC. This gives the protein CASSETLAGGLEQYF.

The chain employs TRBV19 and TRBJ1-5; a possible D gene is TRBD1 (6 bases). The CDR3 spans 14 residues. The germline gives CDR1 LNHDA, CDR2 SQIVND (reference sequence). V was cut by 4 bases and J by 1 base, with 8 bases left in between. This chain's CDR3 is CASSTGTSNQPQHF. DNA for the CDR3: TGTGCCAGTAGTACCGGGACAAGCAATCAGCCCCAGCATTTT.

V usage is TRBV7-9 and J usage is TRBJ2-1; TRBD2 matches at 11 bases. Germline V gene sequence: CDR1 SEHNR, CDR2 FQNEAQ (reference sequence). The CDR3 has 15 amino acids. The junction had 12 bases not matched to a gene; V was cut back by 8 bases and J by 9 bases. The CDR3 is CASSQTSGDGGEQFF. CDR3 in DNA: TGTGCCAGCTCTCAGACTAGCGGGGATGGCGGTGAGCAGTTCTTC.

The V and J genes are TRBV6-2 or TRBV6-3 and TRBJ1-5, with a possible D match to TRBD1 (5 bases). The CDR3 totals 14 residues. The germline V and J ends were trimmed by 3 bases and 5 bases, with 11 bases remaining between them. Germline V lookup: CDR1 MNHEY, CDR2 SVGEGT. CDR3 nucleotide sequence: TGTGCCAGCAGTTATGGGGCGGCACATCAGCCCCAGCATTTT. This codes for CASSYGAAHQPQHF.

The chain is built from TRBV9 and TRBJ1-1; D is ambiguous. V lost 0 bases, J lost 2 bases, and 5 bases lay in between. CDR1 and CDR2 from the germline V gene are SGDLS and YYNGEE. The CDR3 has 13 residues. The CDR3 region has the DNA TGTGCCAGCAGCGTAGACAGAAACACTGAAGCTTTCTTT. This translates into CASSVDRNTEAFF.